This T cell receptor (beta chain) comes out of a study of blood T cells in healthy people across ages. This CDR3 region has 13 residues. Germline CDR1 reads MNHEY; CDR2 reads SMNVEV (reference sequence). With a J-beta primer mix and a sample-barcoded 5' primer, a second PCR ran about 7 to 12 cycles. Each of the cDNA molecules was tagged by a template-switch adaptor with 12 random nucleotides. TCRdb re-called the 5' RACE reads with MiXCR, one entry per CDR3 protein. This sample has 600,000 to 800,000 distinct CDR3 sequences, with more than 20% found just once. This clonotype was seen only a few times. Its specificity is not known. The junction does not match germline at one end; this may be a read error. Study-level results: TCR beta diversity tracked closely with naive T cell percentage. When set beside aged donors, long-lived donors presented more naive CD4+ cells and higher diversity.

The sample taken for sequencing was blood. The chain joins TRBV27 to TRBJ1-5, with D maybe TRBD1 (5 bases). This clonotype was sampled from a man in his 70s in good health. CDR3 sequence reads: CAGSLGARAPQHF. The CDR3 region has the DNA TGTGCCGGCAGTTTAGGGGCCCGGGCGCCCCAGCATTTT.